Below are 8 T cell receptor beta chains sequenced from a single sample in a study of T cells in tuberculosis. Specified time point: new active TB diagnosis, blood taken before or within 7 days of starting treatment. Data came from immunoSEQ multiplex PCR; TCRdb stores just in-frame clones and leaves some out. Among about 33,000 clones listed, about 90% were seen once. The sample was PBMCs, taken at tuberculosis diagnosis. The receptors here all came from an adult with tuberculosis.

This clone was seen once. The V and J genes are TRBV28 and TRBJ1-2, with 12 bases matching TRBD1. CDR3 size: 16 residues. V shed 7 bases and J 3 bases; nucleotides not matched to a gene: 9. Germline V lookup: CDR1 MDHEN, CDR2 SYDVKM. The CDR3 coding sequence is TGTGCCAGCACCCGGGACAGGGGGCGCCAGGACTATGGCTACACCTTC. It yields the protein CASTRDRGRQDYGYTF.

This chain connects TRBV4-1 to TRBJ1-2; 8 bases line up with TRBD1. The length of the CDR3 is 15 residues. Germline loops: CDR1 MGHRA, CDR2 YSYEKL. V was clipped by 2 bases and J by 6 bases; unmatched bases: 8. The CDR3 DNA follows: TGCGCCAGCAGCCAATCGACAGGGGCAAGGAATGGCTACACCTTC. Protein sequence: CASSQSTGARNGYTF.

This chain joins TRBV13 and TRBJ2-7; TRBD2 is a possible D gene (6 bases). The V gene's germline CDR1 is PRHDT and CDR2 FYEKMQ (reference sequence). There are 12 residues in the CDR3. The V end was cut by 1 base, the J end by 12 bases, with 13 bases between. The CDR3 region has the DNA TGTGCCAGCAGCTTAGACGGGGGTCCTTCGTACTTC. It translates to CASSLDGGPSYF.

This clone was detected a few times. V and J are TRBV27 and TRBJ1-2; 9 nucleotides match TRBD1. Germline CDR1 reads MNHEY; CDR2 reads SMNVEV (reference sequence). This CDR3 is 16 amino acids long. J gave up 8 bases and V 3 bases, and 13 bases lay outside the gene matches. The CDR3 DNA sequence: TGTGCCAGCAGTTTTGGGGGCGGACAGGGGAGAAACGGCTACACCTTC. This translates into CASSFGGGQGRNGYTF.

The CDR3 coding sequence is TGCGCCAGCAGCCTGAGACTAGCGGGAGACAATGAGCAGTTCTTC. It encodes CASSLRLAGDNEQFF. The chain combines TRBV4-3 with TRBJ2-1, with TRBD2 matching over 12 bases. Germline V gene data show CDR1 as LGHNA and CDR2 as YSLEER. The V gene end was trimmed by 4 bases and the J gene end by 5 bases; junction bases not matched to a gene: 3. This CDR3 has 15 residues.

The V and J genes are TRBV13 and TRBJ2-7; D remains ambiguous. Trimming took 0 bases from V and 2 from J, leaving 8 bases between them. Germline loops: CDR1 PRHDT, CDR2 FYEKMQ (reference sequence). The CDR3 is 14 residues long. The CDR3 region is CASSLGRGAYEQYF. The CDR3 nucleotides read TGTGCCAGCAGCTTAGGTAGAGGAGCCTACGAGCAGTACTTC.

The chain couples TRBV7-8 to TRBJ1-1, with D possibly matching TRBD1 (5 bases). V lost 5 bases and J 3 bases, leaving 16 bases between the germline ends. The CDR3 is 15 residues long. Germline V gene sequence: CDR1 SGHVS, CDR2 FQNEAQ. For the CDR3, the DNA is TGTGCCAGCAGCCCCCGGGGGTCCTCCTACACTGAAGCTTTCTTT. Its translation: CASSPRGSSYTEAFF.

The chain combines TRBV29-1 with TRBJ1-1; D gene uncertain. Looked up from germline, CDR1 is SQVTM and CDR2 is ANQGSEA. V was pared by 4 bases and J by 1 base, with 10 bases between. This CDR3 comprises 13 residues. The CDR3 here is CSVGGEPNTEAFF. In DNA, the CDR3 is TGCAGCGTTGGCGGGGAACCGAACACTGAAGCTTTCTTT.